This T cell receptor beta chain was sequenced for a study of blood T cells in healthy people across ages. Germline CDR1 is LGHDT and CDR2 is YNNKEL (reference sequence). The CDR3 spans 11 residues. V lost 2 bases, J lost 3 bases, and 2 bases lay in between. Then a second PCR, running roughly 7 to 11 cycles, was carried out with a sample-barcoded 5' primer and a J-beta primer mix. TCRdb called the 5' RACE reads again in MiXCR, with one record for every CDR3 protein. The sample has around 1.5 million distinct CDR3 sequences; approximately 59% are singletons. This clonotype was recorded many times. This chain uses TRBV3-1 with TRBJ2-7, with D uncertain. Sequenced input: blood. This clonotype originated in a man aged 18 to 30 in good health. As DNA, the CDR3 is TGTGCCAGCAGCCAACTCTACGAGCAGTACTTC. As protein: CASSQLYEQYF.